Below are 26 T cell receptor beta chains sequenced from a single sample in a study of blood T cell repertoires in COVID-19 (dated by TCRdb to about 2020). Libraries were constructed by the immunoSEQ multiplex PCR assay. This is the immuneACCESS table as TCRdb keeps it, with only in-frame sequences that have V and J called. A part of the clones is gone; compared with another copy, unresolved V genes explain less than half, and the rest is unexplained. The sample data list 250,000 to 350,000 clones, and roughly 83% of these were observed just once. 1.5% to 2% of the sample rests with the top ten. The specimen sequenced was peripheral blood. Every receptor here comes from a woman between 45 and 60 years old with acute or convalescent COVID-19.

The V gene is TRBV18, the J gene TRBJ2-3; D uncertain. V was shortened by 3 bases and J by 2 bases, with 9 bases between the two germline ends. Germline values: CDR1 KGHSH, CDR2 LQKENI. The CDR3 covers 14 residues. CDR3 amino acids: CASSPNYSTDTQYF. The CDR3 nucleotides read TGTGCCAGCTCACCTAACTACTCCACAGATACGCAGTATTTT.

The chain carries TRBV6-5 and TRBJ2-3, with 9 bases aligning to TRBD1. Trimming at V came to 4 bases and at J to 1 base, leaving 6 bases not matched to a gene. The CDR3 has 16 residues. Germline lookup yields CDR1 MNHEY and CDR2 SVGAGI. Here the CDR3 reads CASSSTRTGGTDTQYF. DNA for the CDR3: TGTGCCAGCAGTTCTACCCGGACAGGGGGCACAGATACGCAGTATTTT.

This clone was counted a few times. V and J are TRBV29-1 and TRBJ2-3; possible D gene TRBD2, 5 bases. The length of the CDR3 is 15 residues. Germline V CDR1 and CDR2: SQVTM, ANQGSEA. Trimming took 4 bases from V and 0 from J, leaving 14 bases between them. CDR3 protein: CSVVSFGGSTDTQYF. CDR3 DNA: TGCAGCGTTGTTTCCTTCGGCGGGAGCACAGATACGCAGTATTTT.

The chain combines TRBV2 with TRBJ1-5; 10 nucleotides agree with TRBD1. This CDR3 is built from 14 residues. The V segment lost 6 bases and the J segment 7 bases; nucleotides outside the gene matches: 6. Germline loops: CDR1 SNHLY, CDR2 FYNNEI. The CDR3 region is CASRKGQGRQPQHF. The CDR3 nucleotides read TGTGCCAGCAGGAAGGGACAGGGGCGGCAGCCCCAGCATTTT.

The chain carries TRBV10-3 and TRBJ2-1, with D possibly matching TRBD2 (5 bases). This CDR3 has 13 residues. Germline lookup yields CDR1 ENHRY and CDR2 SYGVKD. V was trimmed by 0 bases and J by 10 bases, leaving 10 bases between them. The CDR3 sequence: CAISESGGPEQFF. DNA of the CDR3: TGTGCCATCAGTGAGTCTGGAGGACCGGAGCAGTTCTTC.

This chain links TRBV7-8 with TRBJ2-2; TRBD1 matches 9 bases. This CDR3 has 16 residues. V gave up 5 bases and J gave up 9 bases; unmatched junction bases: 13. Germline V lookup: CDR1 SGHVS, CDR2 FQNEAQ. CDR3 in DNA: TGTGCCAGCAGCCCCGGGACAGGGTACGGAGTCCGGGAGCTGTTTTTT. Translating gives CASSPGTGYGVRELFF.

This clone occurred once. V usage is TRBV4-3 and J usage is TRBJ2-7; 11 bases agree with TRBD2. CDR1 and CDR2 (germline): LGHNA, YSLEER. CDR3 length: 16 residues. Trimming removed 0 bases from V and 6 bases from J; junction bases left unmatched: 7. The CDR3 DNA reads as TGCGCCAGCAGCCAAGATTTGGGGACTAGCGGCCCCGAGCAGTACTTC. The encoded protein is CASSQDLGTSGPEQYF.

V and J are TRBV7-9 and TRBJ1-2; D gene uncertain. With 0 bases removed from V and 6 bases from J, the gap between germline ends came to 8 bases. The CDR3 spans 13 residues. The V gene's germline CDR1 is SEHNR and CDR2 FQNEAQ (reference sequence). CDR3 nucleotide sequence: TGTGCCAGCAGCTTAGCCAGGATGGATGGCTACACCTTC. It yields the protein CASSLARMDGYTF.

This chain uses TRBV15 with TRBJ1-4; D perhaps matches TRBD1 (6 bases). The CDR3 has 17 amino acids. Germline values: CDR1 LNHNV, CDR2 YYDKDF (reference sequence). V was clipped by 1 base and J by 4 bases, with 16 bases between them. The CDR3 sequence is CATSRGLGAEGNEKLFF. The CDR3 DNA sequence: TGTGCCACCAGCAGAGGTTTGGGGGCGGAAGGTAATGAAAAACTGTTTTTT.

This chain uses TRBV11-2 with TRBJ1-1; tentative D call: TRBD1 (6 bases). CDR1 is SGHAT and CDR2 is FQNNGV in the germline V gene. The CDR3 runs to 13 residues. Trimming pared 10 bases from V and 5 bases from J, leaving 17 bases between. CDR3: CATGHRGGTEAFF. CDR3 sequence (DNA): TGTGCCACGGGACACCGGGGGGGTACTGAAGCTTTCTTT.

This clone appeared a few times. V is TRBV28 and J is TRBJ2-1, with 9 nucleotides matching TRBD2. From germline, CDR1 is MDHEN and CDR2 SYDVKM. This CDR3 region has 16 residues. J was trimmed by 8 bases and V by 1 base; bases with no gene match: 9. The CDR3 DNA follows: TGTGCCAGCAGTTTATATCTGGCGGGAGGGCCCCATGAGCAGTTCTTC. Its translation: CASSLYLAGGPHEQFF.

The chain has TRBV28 and TRBJ1-2; the match to TRBD1 covers 9 bases. The CDR3 covers 15 residues. J gave up 4 bases and V 3 bases, and 6 bases lay outside the gene matches. CDR1 MDHEN and CDR2 SYDVKM come from the germline V gene. CDR3 residues: CASSFPGQGFYGYTF. As DNA, the CDR3 is TGTGCCAGCAGTTTTCCGGGACAGGGATTCTATGGCTACACCTTC.

The chain has TRBV27 and TRBJ2-3; 8 bases line up with TRBD1. V dropped 3 bases and J dropped 8; count of bases not matched to a gene: 10. Looked up from germline, CDR1 is MNHEY and CDR2 is SMNVEV (reference sequence). This CDR3 spans 15 amino acids. The CDR3 loop reads CASSFSTGGSGTQYF. DNA for the CDR3: TGTGCCAGCAGTTTTTCCACAGGGGGAAGTGGTACGCAGTATTTT.

The chain links TRBV7-8 to TRBJ2-7; 7 nucleotides align to TRBD1. Germline-derived CDR1 and CDR2 are SGHVS and FQNEAQ. The CDR3 contains 15 residues. Unmatched junction bases numbered 20, after V lost 5 bases and J lost 13 bases. In DNA form, the CDR3 reads TGTGCCAGCAGCCCCTTGGCCGGGACAGACGGGTCAATATACTTC. This gives the protein CASSPLAGTDGSIYF.

This chain connects TRBV11-2 to TRBJ2-2; D is uncertain. The CDR3 is 16 amino acids. The V gene lost 5 bases and the J gene lost 0 bases, with 13 bases spanning the gap. Germline V gene data show CDR1 as SGHAT and CDR2 as FQNNGV. The chain's CDR3 is CASSPRQISNTGELFF. CDR3 nucleotide sequence: TGTGCCAGCAGCCCGCGGCAGATATCGAACACCGGGGAGCTGTTTTTT.

Regarding this clone: The junction departs from germline at one end; a sequencing error may be responsible. V gene TRBV5-8 combines with J gene TRBJ2-7; TRBD2 agrees at 13 bases. Per the germline V gene, CDR1 is SGHTS and CDR2 is YDEGEE. The CDR3 spans 13 residues. The CDR3 DNA reads TGTGCCAGCAGCTTGGTGGGACTAGCGGGAAAGAACTTC. Protein: CASSLVGLAGKNF.

Regarding this clone: Sequence at one end of the junction differs from germline and may be a read error. The chain employs TRBV3-1 (or the pseudogene TRBV3-2) and TRBJ1-1, with 7 positions matching TRBD1. The CDR3 spans 12 residues. Germline loops: CDR1 LGHDT, CDR2 YNNKEL (reference sequence). The CDR3 is CASSEDREEAFF. The DNA for the CDR3 is TGTGCCAGCAGCGAAGACAGGGAAGAAGCTTTCTTT.

The chain is built from TRBV5-4 and TRBJ2-7, with 10 bases aligning to TRBD1. V was pared by 4 bases and J by 3 bases, with 22 bases of the junction left unmatched. Germline CDR1 SGHNT, CDR2 YYREEE (reference sequence). This CDR3 has 20 amino acids. The CDR3 bases are TGTGCCAGCAGCGGGGGGGCTCGGGACAGGGGAGTCTCAGGTCTCTACGAGCAGTACTTC. This sequence encodes CASSGGARDRGVSGLYEQYF.

The V call is TRBV29-1, the J call TRBJ1-2; 9 nucleotides match TRBD1. J lost 4 bases, V lost 7 bases, and 10 bases had no gene match. The germline CDR1 and CDR2 sequences are SQVTM and ANQGSEA. This CDR3 is built from 14 residues. The CDR3 DNA sequence: TGCAGCGCAATAAACCGGGACAGGGCCTATGGCTACACCTTC. This gives the protein CSAINRDRAYGYTF.

The chain employs TRBV7-8 and TRBJ1-3, with TRBD1 as a possible D gene (6 bases). V gave up 6 bases and J gave up 2 bases, with 11 bases separating them. The length of the CDR3 is 14 residues. Germline CDR1 and CDR2: SGHVS and FQNEAQ. The DNA of the CDR3 is TGTGCCAGCAGGGTACAGGGCGCTGGAAACACCATATATTTT. Amino acid sequence: CASRVQGAGNTIYF.

The V and J genes are TRBV4-1 and TRBJ2-6; 7 bases fit TRBD1. The junction had 11 bases not matched to a gene; V was cut back by 5 bases and J by 1 base. The CDR3 spans 18 residues. CDR1 and CDR2 (germline): MGHRA, YSYEKL. The CDR3: CASSDSDRAISGANVLTF. The CDR3 DNA follows: TGCGCCAGCAGCGATAGCGACAGGGCAATTTCTGGGGCCAACGTCCTGACTTTC.

The gene calls are TRBV5-1 and TRBJ2-7; 9 nucleotides align to TRBD1. The V segment lost 3 bases and the J segment 6 bases; nucleotides outside the gene matches: 10. The V gene's germline CDR1 is SGHRS and CDR2 YFSETQ. CDR3 length: 15 amino acids. This CDR3 reads CASSYGGTGNREQYF. DNA of the CDR3: TGCGCCAGCAGCTACGGGGGGACAGGGAATCGCGAGCAGTACTTC.

The chain links TRBV15 to TRBJ1-5; D ambiguous. The germline CDR1 and CDR2 sequences are LNHNV and YYDKDF (reference sequence). Trimming took 7 bases from V and 0 from J, leaving 10 bases between them. The CDR3 length is 14 residues. CDR3 region: CATKRGSSNQPQHF. For the CDR3, the DNA is TGTGCCACCAAACGGGGATCTAGCAATCAGCCCCAGCATTTT.

The gene calls are TRBV5-4 and TRBJ1-2, with D perhaps matching TRBD1 (5 bases). CDR1 is SGHNT and CDR2 is YYREEE in the germline V gene (reference sequence). Between the trimmed V and J ends, which lost 0 bases and 0 bases, there was a span of 6 bases. This CDR3 has 14 residues. The CDR3 here is CASSLGQSNYGYTF. In DNA, the CDR3 is TGTGCCAGCAGCTTGGGACAGTCTAACTATGGCTACACCTTC.

The chain couples TRBV7-9 to TRBJ2-7, with D possibly matching TRBD1 (5 bases). Trimming removed 5 bases at V and 1 base at J, with 12 bases between. CDR3 length: 14 residues. Germline V gives CDR1 SEHNR, CDR2 FQNEAQ (reference sequence). Here the CDR3 reads CASSPFDRSYEQYF. CDR3 bases: TGTGCCAGCAGCCCCTTCGACAGATCCTACGAGCAGTACTTC.

The V call is TRBV29-1, the J call TRBJ2-5; the D gene is possibly TRBD1 (6 bases). Germline CDR1 SQVTM, CDR2 ANQGSEA. The CDR3 runs 12 residues. V gave up 7 bases and J gave up 4 bases, with 13 bases separating them. Written as DNA, the CDR3 is TGCAGCGCAAGGCAGGGGCCAGAGACCCAGTACTTC. Translating gives CSARQGPETQYF.